These 9 T cell receptor beta chains came from one sample sequenced in a study of blood T cell repertoires in COVID-19. TCRdb keeps only in-frame clones here, not all; method: immunoSEQ multiplex PCR. The sample carries 130,000 to 150,000 clones, approximately 90% recorded once. The specimen sequenced was PBMCs or T cells enriched from blood (not recorded which). Receptors were obtained from a woman aged 25 to 39 with acute COVID-19.

The chain couples TRBV28 to TRBJ1-4; 9 bases fit TRBD1. J was trimmed by 7 bases and V by 4 bases; bases with no gene match: 13. Germline CDR1 reads MDHEN; CDR2 reads SYDVKM. The CDR3 is 17 amino acids. This chain's CDR3 is CASSSIRLGTGLEKLFF. In nucleotides, the CDR3 is TGTGCCAGCAGTTCCATACGTTTAGGGACAGGGCTTGAAAAACTGTTTTTT. Based on the CDR3 plus reference TRBV28 and TRBJ1-4, the full variable domain is DVKVTQSSRYLVKRTGEKVFLECVQDMDHENMFWYRQDPGLGLRLIYFSYDVKMKEKGDIPEGYSVSREKKERFSLILESASTNQTSMYLCASSSIRLGTGLEKLFFGSGTQLSVL.

The V gene is TRBV5-1, the J gene TRBJ2-1; perhaps TRBD1 as D (5 bases). Germline V gene sequence: CDR1 SGHRS, CDR2 YFSETQ. The CDR3 consists of 14 residues. V was trimmed by 2 bases and J by 8 bases, leaving 14 bases between them. Here the CDR3 reads CASSFQGAVYEQFF. CDR3 nucleotide sequence: TGCGCCAGCAGCTTTCAAGGGGCCGTCTATGAGCAGTTCTTC.

J is TRBJ1-5 and V is TRBV28; a possible D gene is TRBD1 (6 bases). Germline CDR1 is MDHEN and CDR2 is SYDVKM. The CDR3 contains 14 residues. The V end lost 3 bases, the J end lost 7 bases, and 13 bases lay between the germline ends. CDR3 region: CASSFLTGSQPQHF. CDR3 sequence (DNA): TGTGCCAGCAGTTTCTTAACAGGGAGCCAGCCCCAGCATTTT.

The chain joins TRBV28 to TRBJ1-2, with 9 bases fitting TRBD1. V trimming: 7 bases; J trimming: 8 bases; junction bases outside the gene matches: 14. CDR3 length: 15 residues. The germline gives CDR1 MDHEN, CDR2 SYDVKM. For the CDR3, the DNA is TGTGCCAGCAACCTCCCAGGACAGGGGATGGGGGGCTACACCTTC. Its translation: CASNLPGQGMGGYTF.

The chain combines TRBV19 with TRBJ2-2; no firm D call. V lost 10 bases, J lost 6 bases, and 15 bases lay in between. The CDR3 runs to 13 residues. Germline V lookup: CDR1 LNHDA, CDR2 SQIVND (reference sequence). CDR3 residues: CAIQNSGSGELFF. Written as DNA, the CDR3 is TGTGCCATTCAGAATTCAGGTTCCGGGGAGCTGTTTTTT. The whole variable domain, filled in from reference TRBV19 and TRBJ2-2, reads DGGITQSPKYLFRKEGQNVTLSCEQNLNHDAMYWYRQDPGQGLRLIYYSQIVNDFQKGDIAEGYSVSREKKESFPLTVTSAQKNPTAFYLCAIQNSGSGELFFGEGSRLTVL.

This chain joins TRBV6-6 and TRBJ2-7; D call uncertain. The germline gives CDR1 MNHNY, CDR2 SVGAGI (reference sequence). The ends were cut back, 8 bases at V and 2 bases at J, with 7 bases in the middle. The CDR3 runs 11 residues. This CDR3 is CASATAYEQYF. The CDR3 nucleotides read TGTGCCAGCGCGACTGCCTACGAGCAGTACTTC.

This chain connects TRBV15 to TRBJ2-4; D possibly corresponds to TRBD2 (7 bases). From germline, CDR1 is LNHNV and CDR2 YYDKDF (reference sequence). V shed 3 bases and J shed 6 bases, with 21 bases lying between them. The CDR3 covers 17 residues. CDR3 loop: CATSSRDTPTGGNIQYF. As DNA, the CDR3 is TGTGCCACCAGCAGCCGGGACACGCCAACGGGGGGAAACATTCAGTACTTC. The entire variable domain, with the rest obtained from reference TRBV15 and TRBJ2-4, is as follows: DAMVIQNPRYQVTQFGKPVTLSCSQTLNHNVMYWYQQKSSQAPKLLFHYYDKDFNNEADTPDNFQSRRPNTSFCFLDIRSPGLGDTAMYLCATSSRDTPTGGNIQYFGAGTRLSVL.

The chain joins TRBV6-5 to TRBJ2-1; possible D gene TRBD1, 6 bases. The CDR3 is 13 amino acids. Germline V lookup: CDR1 MNHEY, CDR2 SVGAGI. The V and J ends lost 2 bases and 4 bases respectively, with 6 bases between them. CDR3 sequence: CASSYGTYNEQFF. As DNA, the CDR3 is TGTGCCAGCAGTTACGGGACATACAATGAGCAGTTCTTC.

V is TRBV20-1 and J is TRBJ2-5, with 10 bases fitting TRBD2. J was trimmed by 2 bases and V by 6 bases; bases with no gene match: 6. In germline, CDR1 is DFQATT, CDR2 SNEGSKA (reference sequence). The CDR3 runs to 14 residues. In DNA form, the CDR3 reads TGCAGTGCGAGTGATAGCGGGGGGCAAGAGACCCAGTACTTC. This sequence encodes CSASDSGGQETQYF.